The entry that follows covers one TCR beta chain sequence. Its antigen is as yet unknown. Additional DNA sequences in this sample encode the identical CDR3. The table came from immunoSEQ multiplex PCR; TCRdb's copy has only in-frame clones and leaves some out. The table shows roughly 2.2 million clones, with approximately 95% occurring only once. The V and J ends lost 3 bases and 4 bases respectively, with 6 bases between them. This CDR3 spans 13 amino acids. Germline loops: CDR1 MNHEY, CDR2 SMNVEV (reference sequence). The entry originates in a study of shared clonotypes between healthy human individuals. Study-wide results and limits: As a rule, naive subsets had a larger estimated richness than memory subsets. In four donors, 4.5% to 5.5% of naive CD4 clonotypes appeared in common.

This clonotype originated in a man between 18 and 29 years old in good health. Some clones in this sample may be carry-over from other donors' samples. What was sequenced was naive CD4+ T cells from PBMCs. The subset was: CD45RA+ positively selected. V and J are TRBV27 and TRBJ2-2, with TRBD2 as a possible D gene (6 bases). The CDR3 DNA sequence: TGTGCCAGCAGTTTGCGGGGCACCGGGGAGCTGTTTTTT. Translated: CASSLRGTGELFF.